Given below is one T cell receptor (beta chain) in context. Deletions cut 4 bases from V and 5 bases from J, with 21 bases between. CDR3 size: 16 residues. Germline V lookup: CDR1 SGDLS, CDR2 YYNGEE. This entry belongs to a study of blood T cell repertoires in COVID-19. The method was immunoSEQ multiplex PCR; TCRdb's version includes in-frame clones alone and lacks a portion of them. The sample lists 200,000 to 300,000 clones; around 80% were seen once. The receptor's source is a man aged 60 to 69 with acute or convalescent COVID-19. V usage is TRBV9 and J usage is TRBJ2-5; perhaps TRBD2 as D (6 bases). Sequenced material: peripheral blood. Here the CDR3 DNA reads TGTGCCAGCAGCCCTGGGCACGGTTATGCGGGGGAGACCCAGTACTTC. Translated: CASSPGHGYAGETQYF.